This TCR beta chain was recorded in a study of T-cell memory formation after mild COVID-19. The CDR3 covers 16 residues. Trimming took off 6 bases at V and 1 base at J, with 18 bases between the two ends. Each CDR3 protein gets one entry after TCRdb re-called the 5' RACE reads with MiXCR. Of 170,000 or so distinct CDR3 sequences listed, 25% to 40% are singletons. Sequenced: PBMCs or a T cell subset sorted from them (not recorded which). The chain uses TRBV12-3 or TRBV12-4 and TRBJ1-1; D gene ambiguous. This clonotype was obtained from an adult woman who had mild COVID-19 (a few samples of this study predate the infection). Cell type and time point are not known. The CDR3 is CASSSRVAAANTEAFF. Here the CDR3 DNA reads TGTGCCAGCAGCTCTAGGGTCGCGGCCGCGAACACTGAAGCTTTCTTT.